Sequencing of this T cell receptor (beta chain) was carried out in a study of T cell responses to AZD1222 COVID-19 vaccine. Trimming took 5 bases from V and 2 from J, leaving 15 bases between them. Germline V gene sequence: CDR1 MNHEY, CDR2 SVGAGI. This CDR3 region has 15 residues. The method was immunoSEQ multiplex PCR; TCRdb's version includes in-frame clones alone and lacks a portion of them. This sample has 60,000 to 75,000 clones; about four fifths occur once, and the top ten carry roughly 6%. This clone was seen only once. What it binds is not known. Whole-study results and caveats: Nearly half of the spike-specific TCRs reportedly recognize variant regions that carry no mutations. Compared with day 0, the breadth and depth of the Spike-specific TCR repertoire rose significantly after two doses of AZD1222.

The sequence came from an adult who received the AZD1222 COVID-19 vaccine. The sample in question was peripheral blood, obtained 28 days after the second AZD1222 dose. This rearrangement joins TRBV6-5 to TRBJ2-5; D may be TRBD1 (6 bases). DNA for the CDR3: TGTGCCAGCAGTAACCTACAGGGCCCACAAGAGACCCAGTACTTC. Protein sequence: CASSNLQGPQETQYF.